This T cell receptor beta chain emerged from a study of blood T cell repertoires in COVID-19. V dropped 2 bases and J dropped 1; count of bases not matched to a gene: 1. The CDR3 is made up of 15 amino acids. CDR1 is PRHDT, CDR2 FYEKMQ, per germline (reference sequence). In the study's own analysis: Amplification of reference gene primers was used by the study to estimate nucleated cell counts. Profiling relied on immunoSEQ multiplex PCR, and the TCRdb table lists in-frame clones only, not all of them. The V and J calls and the clone size are those of that table, but D and trimming were determined from the DNA. The sample holds about 71,000 clones, about four fifths seen once.

The receptor was isolated from a woman of 80 years or more with acute or convalescent COVID-19. Material for sequencing was peripheral blood. The V gene is TRBV13, the J gene TRBJ2-3, with TRBD1 matching over 9 bases. CDR3 sequence: CASSLWTGGTDTQYF. DNA for the CDR3: TGTGCCAGCAGCTTATGGACAGGGGGCACAGATACGCAGTATTTT. The variable domain in full, with the rest retrieved from reference TRBV13 and TRBJ2-3, is AAGVIQSPRHLIKEKRETATLKCYPIPRHDTVYWYQQGPGQDPQFLISFYEKMQSDKGSIPDRFSAQQFSDYHSELNMSSLELGDSALYFCASSLWTGGTDTQYFGPGTRLTVL.